The present T cell receptor beta chain was sequenced within a study of shared clonotypes between healthy human individuals. Turning to the study itself: Each donor's CD4 naive and CD4 memory cells filled three plates apiece, CD8 naive two, and CD8 memory one. Whole-study findings and limits: Sequencing depth was expected to affect clonotype sharing among donors. Non-shared clonotypes displayed generation probabilities falling below those of clonotypes present in all four donors.

Sequencing was performed with immunoSEQ multiplex PCR; in TCRdb, only in-frame clones are kept and a portion is missing. The data contain about 2.3 million clones, roughly 90% of them seen just once; the ten biggest clones take up around 0.35%. As regards this clone: Antigen unknown.

Healthy and HIV-negative, the adult donors had no recent acute infections or vaccinations. CDR1 is SGHRS, CDR2 YFSETQ, per germline. CDR3 length: 14 residues. V lost 0 bases, J lost 5 bases, and 9 bases lay in between. The receptor was isolated from a man aged 18 to 30 in good health. Some clones in this sample may be carry-over from other donors' samples. The rearrangement joins TRBV5-1 to TRBJ2-1; TRBD2 is a possible D gene (5 bases). Sequences were obtained from naive CD4+ T cells from PBMCs. The sample's subset: CD45RA+ positively selected. The CDR3 DNA follows: TGCGCCAGCAGCTTGGGCGGGTGGAACAATGAGCAGTTCTTC. Protein product: CASSLGGWNNEQFF.